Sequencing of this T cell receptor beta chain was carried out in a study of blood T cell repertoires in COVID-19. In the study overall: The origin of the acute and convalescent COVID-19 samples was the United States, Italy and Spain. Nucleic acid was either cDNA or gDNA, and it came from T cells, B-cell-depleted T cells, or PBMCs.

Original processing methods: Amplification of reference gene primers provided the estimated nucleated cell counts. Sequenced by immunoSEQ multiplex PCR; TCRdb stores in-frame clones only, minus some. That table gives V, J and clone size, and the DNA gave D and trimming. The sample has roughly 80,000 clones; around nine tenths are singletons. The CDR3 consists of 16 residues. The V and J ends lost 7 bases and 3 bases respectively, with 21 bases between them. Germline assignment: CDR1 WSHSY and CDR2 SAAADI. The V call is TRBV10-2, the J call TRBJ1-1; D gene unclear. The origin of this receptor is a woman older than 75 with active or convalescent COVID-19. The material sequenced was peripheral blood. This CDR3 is CASTILPGRADTEAFF. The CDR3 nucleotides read TGCGCCAGCACCATCCTCCCGGGGAGGGCGGACACTGAAGCTTTCTTT.